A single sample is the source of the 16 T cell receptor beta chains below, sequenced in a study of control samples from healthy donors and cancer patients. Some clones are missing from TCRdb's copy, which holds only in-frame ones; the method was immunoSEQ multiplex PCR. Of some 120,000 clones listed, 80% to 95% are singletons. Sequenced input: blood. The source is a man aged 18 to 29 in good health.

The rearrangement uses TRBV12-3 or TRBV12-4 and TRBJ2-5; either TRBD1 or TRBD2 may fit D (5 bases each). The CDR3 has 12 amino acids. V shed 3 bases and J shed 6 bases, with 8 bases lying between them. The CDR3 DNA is TGTGCCAGCAGTTTGCAGGGACAGACCCAGTACTTC. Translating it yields CASSLQGQTQYF.

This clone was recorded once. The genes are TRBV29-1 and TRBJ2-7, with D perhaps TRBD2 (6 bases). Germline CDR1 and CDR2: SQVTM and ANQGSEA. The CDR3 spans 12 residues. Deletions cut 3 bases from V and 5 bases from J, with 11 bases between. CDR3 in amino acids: CSVEAGGDEQYF. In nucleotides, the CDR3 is TGCAGCGTTGAGGCCGGGGGTGACGAGCAGTACTTC.

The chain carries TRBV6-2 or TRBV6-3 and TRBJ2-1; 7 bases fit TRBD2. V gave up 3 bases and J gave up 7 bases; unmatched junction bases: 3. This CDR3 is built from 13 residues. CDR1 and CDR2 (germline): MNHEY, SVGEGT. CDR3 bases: TGTGCCAGCAGTTATCTAGCGGAGAATGAGCAGTTCTTC. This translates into CASSYLAENEQFF.

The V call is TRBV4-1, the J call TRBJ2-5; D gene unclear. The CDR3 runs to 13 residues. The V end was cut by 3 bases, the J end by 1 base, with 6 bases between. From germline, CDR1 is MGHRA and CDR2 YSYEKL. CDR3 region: CASSQTVQETQYF. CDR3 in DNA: TGCGCCAGCAGCCAGACCGTCCAAGAGACCCAGTACTTC.

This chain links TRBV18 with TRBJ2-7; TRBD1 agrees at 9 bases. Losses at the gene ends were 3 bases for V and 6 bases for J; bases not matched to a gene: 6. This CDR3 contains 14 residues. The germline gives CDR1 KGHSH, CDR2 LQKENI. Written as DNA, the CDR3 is TGTGCCAGCTCACCGGGACAGGGAGCCCGCGAGCAGTACGTC. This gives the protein CASSPGQGAREQYV.

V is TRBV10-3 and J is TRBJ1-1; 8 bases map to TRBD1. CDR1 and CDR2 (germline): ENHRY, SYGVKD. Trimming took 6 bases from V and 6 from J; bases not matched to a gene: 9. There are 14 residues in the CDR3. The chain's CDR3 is CAISSTGVGAEAFF. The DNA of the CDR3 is TGTGCCATCAGCTCGACAGGGGTTGGGGCTGAAGCTTTCTTT.

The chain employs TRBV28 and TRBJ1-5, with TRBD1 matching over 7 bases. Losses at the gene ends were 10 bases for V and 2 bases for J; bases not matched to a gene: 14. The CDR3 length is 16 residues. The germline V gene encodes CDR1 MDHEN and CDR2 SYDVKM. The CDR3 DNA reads TGTGCCACCGTTTCTTGGGTTGACAGGGGCAATCAGCCCCAGCATTTT. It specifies CATVSWVDRGNQPQHF. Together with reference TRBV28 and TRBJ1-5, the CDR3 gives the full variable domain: DVKVTQSSRYLVKRTGEKVFLECVQDMDHENMFWYRQDPGLGLRLIYFSYDVKMKEKGDIPEGYSVSREKKERFSLILESASTNQTSMYLCATVSWVDRGNQPQHFGDGTRLSIL.

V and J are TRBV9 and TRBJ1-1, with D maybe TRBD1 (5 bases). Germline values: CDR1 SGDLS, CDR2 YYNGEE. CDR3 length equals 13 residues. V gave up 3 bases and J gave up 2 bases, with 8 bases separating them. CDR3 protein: CASSGGLNTEAFF. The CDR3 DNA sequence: TGTGCCAGCAGCGGGGGACTTAACACTGAAGCTTTCTTT.

CDR3 DNA sequence: TGTGCCAGCAGACTTACCGAGGGAGCTTTCTTT. Its protein is CASRLTEGAFF. The gene calls are TRBV2 and TRBJ1-1; D not certain. From germline, CDR1 is SNHLY and CDR2 FYNNEI. The CDR3 is 11 amino acids. Deletions cut 6 bases from V and 10 bases from J, with 12 bases between.

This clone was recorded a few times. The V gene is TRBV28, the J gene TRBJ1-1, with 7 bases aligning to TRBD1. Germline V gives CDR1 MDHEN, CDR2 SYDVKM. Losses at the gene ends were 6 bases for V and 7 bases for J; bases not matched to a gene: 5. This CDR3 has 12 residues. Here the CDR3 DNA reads TGTGCCAGCAGACGACAGGGAGGTGAAGCTTTCTTT. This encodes CASRRQGGEAFF.

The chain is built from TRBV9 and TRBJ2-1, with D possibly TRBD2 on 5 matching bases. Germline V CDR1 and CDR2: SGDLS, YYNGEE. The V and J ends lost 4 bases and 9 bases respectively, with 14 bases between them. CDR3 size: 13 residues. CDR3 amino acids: CASSLGVEGEQFF. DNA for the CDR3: TGTGCCAGCAGCCTCGGAGTCGAGGGTGAGCAGTTCTTC.

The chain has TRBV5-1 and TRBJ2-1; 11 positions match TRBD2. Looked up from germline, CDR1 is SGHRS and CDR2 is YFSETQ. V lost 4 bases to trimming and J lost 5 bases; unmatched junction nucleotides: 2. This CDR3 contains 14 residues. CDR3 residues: CASSQGLADNEQFF. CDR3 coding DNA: TGCGCCAGCAGCCAGGGACTAGCGGACAATGAGCAGTTCTTC. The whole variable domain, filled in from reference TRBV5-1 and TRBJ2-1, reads KAGVTQTPRYLIKTRGQQVTLSCSPISGHRSVSWYQQTPGQGLQFLFEYFSETQRNKGNFPGRFSGRQFSNSRSEMNVSTLELGDSALYLCASSQGLADNEQFFGPGTRLTVL.

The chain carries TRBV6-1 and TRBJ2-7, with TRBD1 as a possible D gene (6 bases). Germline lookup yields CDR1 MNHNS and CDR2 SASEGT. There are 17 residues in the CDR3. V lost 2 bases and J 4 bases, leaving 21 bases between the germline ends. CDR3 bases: TGTGCCAGCAGTGAACCGTTCGGGACAAAAACATTTTACGAGCAGTACTTC. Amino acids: CASSEPFGTKTFYEQYF.

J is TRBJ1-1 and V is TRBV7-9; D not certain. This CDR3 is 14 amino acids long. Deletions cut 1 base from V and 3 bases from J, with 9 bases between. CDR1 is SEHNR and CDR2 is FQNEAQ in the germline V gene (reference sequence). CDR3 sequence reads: CASSLVGGDTEAFF. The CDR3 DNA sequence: TGTGCCAGCAGCTTAGTGGGCGGAGACACTGAAGCTTTCTTT.

Here the CDR3 reads CATSRGTAGELFF. The CDR3 DNA reads TGTGCCACCAGCAGAGGGACCGCCGGGGAGCTGTTTTTT. This chain connects TRBV15 to TRBJ2-2; D unresolved. V shed 1 base and J shed 6 bases, with 6 bases lying between them. The CDR3 contains 13 residues. Germline values: CDR1 LNHNV, CDR2 YYDKDF (reference sequence).

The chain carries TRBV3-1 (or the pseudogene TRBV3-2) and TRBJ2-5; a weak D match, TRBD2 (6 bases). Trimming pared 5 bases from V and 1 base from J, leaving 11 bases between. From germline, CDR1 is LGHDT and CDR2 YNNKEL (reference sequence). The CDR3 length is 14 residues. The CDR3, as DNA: TGTGCCAGCAGCTCATCGGGAGCCCAAGAGACCCAGTACTTC. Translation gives CASSSSGAQETQYF.